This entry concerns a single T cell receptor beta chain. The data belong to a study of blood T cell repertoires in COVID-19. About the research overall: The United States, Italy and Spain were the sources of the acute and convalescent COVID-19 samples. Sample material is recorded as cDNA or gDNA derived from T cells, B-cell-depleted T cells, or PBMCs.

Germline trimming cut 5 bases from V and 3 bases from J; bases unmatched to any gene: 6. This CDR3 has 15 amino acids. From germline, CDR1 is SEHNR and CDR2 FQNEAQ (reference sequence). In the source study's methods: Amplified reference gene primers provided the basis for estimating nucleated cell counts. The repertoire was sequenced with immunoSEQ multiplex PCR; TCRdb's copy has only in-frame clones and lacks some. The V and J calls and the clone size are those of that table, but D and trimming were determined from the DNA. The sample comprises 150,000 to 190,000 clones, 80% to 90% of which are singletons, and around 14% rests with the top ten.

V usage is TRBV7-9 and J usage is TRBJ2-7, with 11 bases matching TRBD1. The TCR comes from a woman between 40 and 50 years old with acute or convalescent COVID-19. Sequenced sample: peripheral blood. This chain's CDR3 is CASSPQDRGHYEQYF. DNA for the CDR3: TGTGCCAGCAGCCCCCAGGACAGGGGGCACTACGAGCAGTACTTC. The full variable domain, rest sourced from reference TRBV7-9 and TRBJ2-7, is DTGVSQNPRHKITKRGQNVTFRCDPISEHNRLYWYRQTLGQGPEFLTYFQNEAQLEKSRLLSDRFSAERPKGSFSTLEIQRTEQGDSAMYLCASSPQDRGHYEQYFGPGTRLTVT.